A selection of T cell receptor beta chains follows, all from one sample in a study of regulatory T cells in long-lasting Graves disease. TCRdb itself ran the multiplex PCR reads through MiXCR, one entry per CDR3 protein. Of roughly 380,000 distinct CDR3 sequences in the sample, over 15% were seen once. The same data also contributed to another study, on T cells in Graves' hyperthyroidism and ophthalmopathy.

The input for sequencing was peripheral blood mononuclear cells (PBMCs), taken at new diagnosis, from a patient treated with antithyroid drugs. Source of these receptors: a man aged 35 to 55 with Graves disease. Each CDR3 is given with its conserved first and last residue. A D gene is named only where the DNA matches it firmly. Not every row has a clone size; where given, it reads once, few, many or a size class.

V: TRBV20-1; D: NA; J: TRBJ1-5; size: many; length: 16; CDR3: CSARGPGVHSNQPQHF; DNA: TGCAGTGCTAGAGGGCCAGGGGTACATAGCAATCAGCCCCAGCATTTT
V: TRBV5-1; D: NA; J: TRBJ2-3; size: NA; length: 13; CDR3: CASSFTATDTQYF; DNA: TGCGCCAGCAGCTTTACAGCCACAGATACGCAGTATTTT
V: TRBV2; D: NA; J: TRBJ2-2; size: many; length: 12; CDR3: CASSAGAGELFF; DNA: TGTGCCAGCAGTGCGGGGGCCGGGGAGCTGTTTTTT
V: TRBV3-1; D: NA; J: TRBJ1-5; size: many; length: 16; CDR3: CASSPALGGEVQPQHF; DNA: TGTGCCAGCAGCCCAGCTCTTGGGGGCGAGGTTCAGCCCCAGCATTTT
V: TRBV19; D: TRBD1; J: TRBJ1-5; size: few; length: 14; CDR3: CASSTDRGYQPQHF; DNA: TGTGCCAGTAGTACCGACAGGGGGTATCAGCCCCAGCATTTT
V: TRBV10-3; D: TRBD1; J: TRBJ1-6; size: NA; length: 14; CDR3: CAITLDREGSPLHF; DNA: TGTGCCATCACCTTGGACAGGGAGGGTTCACCCCTCCACTTT
V: TRBV7-2; D: NA; J: TRBJ1-6; size: many; length: 13; CDR3: CASSLEAGRPLHF; DNA: TGTGCCAGCAGCTTAGAAGCTGGAAGGCCCCTCCACTTT
V: TRBV28; D: TRBD2; J: TRBJ2-5; size: many; length: 15; CDR3: CASSFKRGGRETQYF; DNA: TGTGCCAGCAGTTTCAAGCGGGGGGGCCGGGAGACCCAGTACTTC
V: TRBV28; D: NA; J: TRBJ1-5; size: NA; length: 14; CDR3: CVSSFAGDNQPQHF; DNA: TGTGTCAGCAGTTTCGCCGGAGACAATCAGCCCCAGCATTTT
V: TRBV20-1; D: TRBD1; J: TRBJ2-2; size: many; length: 16; CDR3: CSASTGQGRRTGELFF; DNA: TGCAGTGCTAGCACAGGACAGGGTCGTCGTACCGGGGAGCTGTTTTTT
V: TRBV3-1; D: NA; J: TRBJ2-5; size: few; length: 14; CDR3: CASSQVWQGETQYF; DNA: TGTGCCAGCAGCCAAGTATGGCAGGGGGAGACCCAGTACTTC
V: TRBV5-8; D: NA; J: TRBJ1-1; size: many; length: 11; CDR3: CASSPGREAFF; DNA: TGTGCCAGCAGTCCGGGACGGGAAGCTTTCTTT
V: TRBV2; D: TRBD1; J: TRBJ1-1; size: NA; length: 13; CDR3: CASTKGAQGEAFF; DNA: TGTGCCAGCACCAAGGGGGCCCAAGGTGAAGCTTTCTTT
V: TRBV15; D: NA; J: TRBJ1-5; size: many; length: 17; CDR3: CATSRAIRGGVWQPQHF; DNA: TGTGCCACCAGCAGAGCAATAAGAGGAGGGGTTTGGCAGCCCCAGCATTTT
V: TRBV2; D: NA; J: TRBJ1-2; size: many; length: 14; CDR3: CASRGGGGNYGYTF; DNA: TGTGCCAGCAGGGGAGGGGGAGGGAACTATGGCTACACCTTC
V: TRBV4-2; D: NA; J: TRBJ1-6; size: NA; length: 19; CDR3: CASSQVYSSRGGRRSPLHF; DNA: TGTGCCAGCAGCCAAGTGTATAGCAGTCGGGGGGGGCGCCGATCACCCCTCCACTTT
V: TRBV28; D: TRBD1; J: TRBJ2-7; size: many; length: 13; CDR3: CASREDRLFEQYF; DNA: TGTGCCAGCAGGGAGGACAGGCTGTTCGAGCAGTACTTC
V: TRBV19; D: TRBD2; J: TRBJ2-3; size: few; length: 15; CDR3: CASSIAGTRTDTQYF; DNA: TGTGCCAGTAGTATCGCCGGGACTAGGACAGATACGCAGTATTTT
V: TRBV12-3/TRBV12-4; D: NA; J: TRBJ2-2; size: NA; length: 13; CDR3: CASSFLLAGELFF; DNA: TGTGCCAGCAGTTTCTTACTGGCCGGGGAGCTGTTTTTT
V: TRBV19; D: NA; J: TRBJ2-7; size: NA; length: 14; CDR3: CASSMGGPGYEQYF; DNA: TGTGCCAGTAGTATGGGGGGACCGGGCTACGAGCAGTACTTC
V: TRBV15; D: NA; J: TRBJ1-6; size: many; length: 13; CDR3: CATRDELNSPLHF; DNA: TGTGCCACTCGGGACGAACTGAATTCACCCCTCCACTTT
V: TRBV10-3; D: NA; J: TRBJ1-2; size: many; length: 12; CDR3: CAISDPGSGYTF; DNA: TGTGCCATCAGTGATCCGGGCTCTGGCTACACCTTC
V: TRBV7-2; D: NA; J: TRBJ2-7; size: many; length: 16; CDR3: CASSSSGRILSYEQYF; DNA: TGTGCCAGCAGCTCCTCCGGACGGATCCTCTCCTACGAGCAGTACTTC
V: TRBV28; D: NA; J: TRBJ2-1; size: NA; length: 15; CDR3: CAITPGQPPYNEQFF; DNA: TGTGCCATTACACCGGGACAACCGCCCTACAATGAGCAGTTCTTC
V: TRBV7-6; D: NA; J: TRBJ2-1; size: many; length: 15; CDR3: CASSLDFNSYNEQFF; DNA: TGTGCCAGCAGCTTAGACTTCAACTCCTACAATGAGCAGTTCTTC
V: TRBV9; D: NA; J: TRBJ2-6; size: few; length: 15; CDR3: CASSATASGANVLTF; DNA: TGTGCCAGCAGCGCGACAGCCTCTGGGGCCAACGTCCTGACTTTC
V: TRBV27; D: TRBD1; J: TRBJ1-6; size: many; length: 15; CDR3: CASSSGGLHNSPLHF; DNA: TGTGCCAGCAGCTCAGGGGGGCTTCATAATTCACCCCTCCACTTT
V: TRBV5-1; D: NA; J: TRBJ1-2; size: few; length: 14; CDR3: CASSLRPRGDGYTF; DNA: TGCGCCAGCAGCTTGAGGCCCAGGGGAGATGGCTACACCTTC
V: TRBV2; D: NA; J: TRBJ2-1; size: once; length: 12; CDR3: CASSESSYEQFF; DNA: TGTGCCAGCAGTGAGTCCTCCTACGAGCAGTTCTTC
V: TRBV15; D: NA; J: TRBJ1-4; size: NA; length: 14; CDR3: CATSNPDRAERLFF; DNA: TGTGCCACCAGCAATCCAGATAGAGCGGAAAGGCTGTTTTTT
V: TRBV12-3/TRBV12-4; D: NA; J: TRBJ1-5; size: few; length: 13; CDR3: CASSLSTGQPQHF; DNA: TGTGCCAGCAGTTTGAGCACGGGGCAGCCCCAGCATTTT
V: TRBV2; D: NA; J: TRBJ1-2; size: NA; length: 13; CDR3: CAELITGQYGYTF; DNA: TGTGCCGAACTTATCACGGGCCAATATGGCTACACCTTC
V: TRBV11-3; D: TRBD1; J: TRBJ1-2; size: many; length: 15; CDR3: CASSPRQGRNYGYTF; DNA: TGTGCCAGCAGCCCCCGACAGGGAAGGAACTATGGCTACACCTTC
V: TRBV6-9; D: NA; J: TRBJ2-5; size: many; length: 14; CDR3: CASSSNYRVETQYF; DNA: TGTGCCAGCAGTTCAAACTACAGGGTTGAGACCCAGTACTTC
V: TRBV20-1; D: TRBD1; J: TRBJ2-5; size: NA; length: 11; CDR3: CSATGGETQYF; DNA: TGCAGTGCTACAGGGGGAGAGACCCAGTACTTC